This entry describes one T cell receptor beta chain. The data were taken from a study of blood T cells in healthy people across ages. Primed by a sample-barcoded 5' primer and a J-beta primer mix, a second PCR proceeded for roughly 6 to 12 cycles. TCRdb called the 5' RACE reads again in MiXCR, with one record for every CDR3 protein. The sample holds 600,000 to 800,000 distinct CDR3 sequences, around 21% seen once. The CDR3 spans 14 residues. Trimming took 0 bases from V and 8 from J, leaving 11 bases between them. CDR1 is LNHNV and CDR2 is YYDKDF in the germline V gene (reference sequence). The clonotype comes from a man aged 65 to 79 in good health. This chain connects TRBV15 to TRBJ2-4; D is ambiguous. The sample comprised blood. CDR3: CATSRDDVLDIQYF. CDR3 coding DNA: TGTGCCACCAGCAGAGATGATGTGCTAGACATTCAGTACTTC.